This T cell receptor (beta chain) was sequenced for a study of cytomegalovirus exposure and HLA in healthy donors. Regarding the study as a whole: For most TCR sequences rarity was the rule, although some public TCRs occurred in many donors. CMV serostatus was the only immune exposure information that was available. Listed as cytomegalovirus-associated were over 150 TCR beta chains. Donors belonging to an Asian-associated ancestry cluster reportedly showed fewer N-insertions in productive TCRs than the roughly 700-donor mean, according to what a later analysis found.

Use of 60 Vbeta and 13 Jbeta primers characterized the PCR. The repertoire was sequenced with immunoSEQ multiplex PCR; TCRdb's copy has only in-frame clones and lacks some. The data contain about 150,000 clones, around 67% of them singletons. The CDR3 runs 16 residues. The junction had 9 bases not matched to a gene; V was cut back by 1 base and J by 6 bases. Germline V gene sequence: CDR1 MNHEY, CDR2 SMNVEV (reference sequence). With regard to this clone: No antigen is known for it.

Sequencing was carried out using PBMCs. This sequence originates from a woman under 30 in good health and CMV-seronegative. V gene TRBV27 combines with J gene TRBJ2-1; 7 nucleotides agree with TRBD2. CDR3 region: CASSLFGGSRFNEQFF. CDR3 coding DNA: TGTGCCAGCAGTTTATTCGGCGGGAGCCGCTTCAATGAGCAGTTCTTC.